The clone carrying this TCR beta chain occurred a few times. The antigen is undetermined. The sample is drawn from a study of T cells in Graves' hyperthyroidism and ophthalmopathy. Criteria for exclusion of patients were uncontrolled infection, other autoimmune disease, pregnancy or lactation. RNA transcripts gave rise to amplified TCR beta CDR3 regions. The HTBI primer set served for first-round RT-PCR of the TCR CDR3. TCRdb reprocessed the multiplex PCR reads via MiXCR and lists one record per CDR3 protein. The table includes 700,000 to 950,000 distinct CDR3 sequences, over 35% detected once. Germline lookup yields CDR1 MNHEY and CDR2 SVGAGI. This CDR3 region has 14 residues. V was clipped by 6 bases and J by 7 bases; unmatched bases: 9. Study-level points and caveats: The model forecast ophthalmopathy, anticipating it by a median roughly 6 months before onset. Most expanded thyroid clonotypes above 0.001 recurred in blood.

The sequence was obtained from a woman aged 35 to 49 with Graves' hyperthyroidism. Sequencing input: blood. The chain uses TRBV6-5 and TRBJ1-3, with TRBD1 matching over 7 bases. The DNA for the CDR3 is TGTGCCAGCAGCCAGGGACAGATGGGGAACACCATATATTTT. This translates into CASSQGQMGNTIYF.